The T cell receptor (beta chain) under discussion was sequenced for a study of T cell responses to AZD1222 COVID-19 vaccine. Study results and limitations: Clonal diversity was possibly underestimated; the donors were predominantly white British and more often female.

The CDR3 spans 17 residues. Germline values: CDR1 SGHNT, CDR2 YENEEA. Trimming stripped 0 bases from V and 8 bases from J, with 19 bases between. Turning to this clone: The antigen is not known.

Method: immunoSEQ multiplex PCR; TCRdb's copy keeps in-frame clones and lacks some. Here the sample spans some 130,000 clones, around 85% being singletons. The sequence derives from an adult in good health. The chain couples TRBV11-3 to TRBJ1-4; D not certain. The source material was peripheral blood, sampled on day 0 of AZD1222 vaccination. CDR3 residues: CASSLDRASRTREKLFF. The CDR3 nucleotides read TGTGCCAGCAGCTTAGACCGGGCGAGCCGGACGAGGGAAAAACTGTTTTTT.